This T cell receptor (beta chain) was recovered during a study of chemoradiotherapy in HPV16-positive cancers. This CDR3 spans 17 amino acids. Germline V CDR1 and CDR2: MNHEY, SMNVEV (reference sequence). The V and J ends lost 1 base and 3 bases, in that order; junction bases with no gene match: 6. The data were produced by immunoSEQ multiplex PCR, yet TCRdb's version contains in-frame clones alone and is incomplete. Of tens of thousands of clones detected, around 84% appear once; the ten largest clones hold roughly 5.5%. The chain couples TRBV27 to TRBJ1-5; 10 nucleotides agree with TRBD1. This receptor was taken from a human donor with HPV-associated anogenital cancer. The sequences come from blood, collected from a patient who underwent chemoradiotherapy. CDR3: CASSLLKGTGVNQPQHF. The CDR3 DNA reads as TGTGCCAGCAGTTTATTAAAAGGGACAGGGGTCAATCAGCCCCAGCATTTT.